These 13 T cell receptor beta chains were all obtained from the same sample, sequenced in a study of early T cells in non-severe SARS-CoV-2 infection. TCRdb fed the 5' RACE reads into MiXCR, producing one record per CDR3 protein. The sample includes about 50,000 distinct CDR3 sequences, about 9.3% of them seen just once. The sample comprised whole blood. These receptors came from an adult who was a healthcare worker with PCR-confirmed SARS-CoV-2 infection or an uninfected control (not recorded which).

This clonotype was recorded many times. The rearrangement uses TRBV20-1 and TRBJ1-2; TRBD1 might be the D (6 bases). V shed 1 base and J shed 8 bases, with 14 bases lying between them. The CDR3 runs 13 residues. CDR1 is DFQATT and CDR2 is SNEGSKA in the germline V gene (reference sequence). The chain's CDR3 is CSARGGPPRGYTF. The CDR3 DNA reads TGCAGTGCTAGAGGGGGGCCACCGAGGGGCTACACCTTC.

This clonotype was recorded many times. The rearrangement uses TRBV20-1 and TRBJ2-3; 12 nucleotides match TRBD2. Losses at the gene ends were 4 bases for V and 0 bases for J; bases not matched to a gene: 5. The CDR3 has 16 residues. The germline V gene encodes CDR1 DFQATT and CDR2 SNEGSKA (reference sequence). As DNA, the CDR3 is TGCAGTGCTACCGGACTAGCGGGGCCTAGCACAGATACGCAGTATTTT. Protein product: CSATGLAGPSTDTQYF.

The chain links TRBV29-1 to TRBJ2-7; TRBD2 is a possible D gene (7 bases). Germline-derived CDR1 and CDR2 are SQVTM and ANQGSEA. This CDR3 region has 12 residues. This CDR3 is CTKGRGNCEQYF. The CDR3 nucleotides are TGCACCAAAGGGAGGGGGAATTGCGAGCAGTACTTC.

This clonotype was counted between two and nine times. The chain carries TRBV7-2 and TRBJ2-4; 7 nucleotides match TRBD2. Germline CDR1 is SGHTA and CDR2 is FQGNSA. The CDR3 is 14 residues long. Trimming cost V 5 bases and J 9 bases; bases outside gene matches: 10. The DNA for the CDR3 is TGTGCCAGCAGCCCCCGGTCCCGGGAGGCCATTCAGTACTTC. Translating it yields CASSPRSREAIQYF.

The table lists this clonotype with a few counts. This chain uses TRBV11-2 with TRBJ2-1; TRBD2 agrees at 11 bases. CDR1 is SGHAT, CDR2 FQNNGV, per germline. This CDR3 spans 15 amino acids. The V segment lost 3 bases and the J segment 6 bases; nucleotides outside the gene matches: 4. The CDR3 reads CASSFRTSGFNEQFF. CDR3 nucleotide sequence: TGTGCCAGCAGCTTCAGGACTAGCGGGTTCAATGAGCAGTTCTTC.

The chain carries TRBV29-1 and TRBJ1-1; unclear D gene. V was shortened by 5 bases and J by 0 bases, with 4 bases between the two germline ends. Germline V CDR1 and CDR2: SQVTM, ANQGSEA. The CDR3 is made up of 11 amino acids. CDR3 loop: CSVPVNTEAFF. The CDR3 DNA reads TGCAGCGTTCCAGTGAACACTGAAGCTTTCTTT.

This clonotype was detected many times. The J gene is TRBJ2-5, the V gene TRBV7-2; D perhaps matches TRBD2 (6 bases). Germline V lookup: CDR1 SGHTA, CDR2 FQGNSA. V was shortened by 5 bases and J by 4 bases, with 20 bases between the two germline ends. CDR3 size: 16 residues. The DNA of the CDR3 is TGTGCCAGCAGCGCGGGACGGCCCCGCAACCGAGAGACCCAGTACTTC. It encodes CASSAGRPRNRETQYF.

The V call is TRBV6-2 or TRBV6-3, the J call TRBJ2-1, with D hard to call. The length of the CDR3 is 15 residues. The V gene's germline CDR1 is MNHEY and CDR2 SVGEGT. The V and J ends lost 3 bases and 1 base respectively, with 10 bases between them. The CDR3 sequence: CASSYGGVSYNEQFF. CDR3 nucleotide sequence: TGTGCCAGCAGTTATGGTGGGGTTTCCTACAATGAGCAGTTCTTC.

This clonotype was seen a few times. The chain is built from TRBV7-2 and TRBJ2-5; 9 positions match TRBD2. V shed 1 base, J shed 3 bases, and the junction held 3 bases outside the gene matches. There are 15 residues in the CDR3. CDR1 SGHTA and CDR2 FQGNSA come from the germline V gene. The CDR3, as DNA: TGTGCCAGCAGCTTAGAGGGACTAGCCGAAGAGACCCAGTACTTC. Encoded protein: CASSLEGLAEETQYF.

With regard to this clonotype: An end of the junction differs from the germline gene, which may be a read error. The V and J genes are TRBV11-1 and TRBJ2-2; no clear D gene. The length of the CDR3 is 14 residues. Per germline, CDR1 SGHAT and CDR2 FQDESV (reference sequence). CDR3: CANSFSRNTGELFF. The CDR3 DNA is TGTGCCAACAGCTTTTCCCGGAACACCGGGGAGCTGTTTTTT.

This clonotype was counted between two and nine times. J is TRBJ2-7 and V is TRBV7-9; D unresolved. The CDR3 extends over 12 amino acids. V dropped 5 bases and J dropped 4 bases, with 9 bases sitting between them. The germline gives CDR1 SEHNR, CDR2 FQNEAQ (reference sequence). The CDR3 loop reads CASSPDKYEQYF. The CDR3 nucleotides read TGTGCCAGCAGCCCCGACAAGTACGAGCAGTACTTC.

This clonotype occurred many times. The chain couples TRBV28 to TRBJ2-3; no reliable D call. Germline-derived CDR1 and CDR2 are MDHEN and SYDVKM. V was pared by 7 bases and J by 0 bases, with 8 bases between. This CDR3 region has 13 residues. Here the CDR3 reads CASTAPSTDTQYF. CDR3 bases: TGTGCCAGCACGGCCCCTAGCACAGATACGCAGTATTTT.

V is TRBV6-2 or TRBV6-3 and J is TRBJ2-7; 11 positions match TRBD2. Looked up from germline, CDR1 is MNHEY and CDR2 is SVGEGT. After removal of 9 bases from V and 4 bases from J, the junction contained 14 bases not matched to a gene. The CDR3 runs to 16 residues. In DNA form, the CDR3 reads TGTGCCAGTTCGGGACTAGCGGATACGAGGATATACGAGCAGTACTTC. It is translated as CASSGLADTRIYEQYF.